Shown below are 30 T cell receptor beta chains from a single sample sequenced in a study of vaccination effects on CD4 cells after COVID-19. Using viral peptide pools, the ViraFEST assay grew out antigen-specific CD4+ T cells prior to sequencing. Isolating CD4+ T cells followed approximately 11 days of culture. According to PCR results, the person was infected with SARS-CoV-2 between March and December 2020. Antigens for these TCRs are unknown. Sequenced by immunoSEQ multiplex PCR; TCRdb stores in-frame clones only, minus some. Altogether roughly 25,000 clones are present, around 66% being singletons, with the ten largest covering 18%. The material sequenced was CD4+ T cells from PBMCs cultured with SARS-CoV-2 spike peptides, taken before COVID-19 vaccination. These receptors were taken from a human donor who had a prior SARS-CoV-2 infection.

The chain's CDR3 is CASSLAFGWPSNEQFF. CDR3 nucleotide sequence: TGCGCCAGCAGCTTGGCCTTCGGGTGGCCTAGCAATGAGCAGTTCTTC. V usage is TRBV5-1 and J usage is TRBJ2-1; D call uncertain. The germline gives CDR1 SGHRS, CDR2 YFSETQ. Trimming took off 0 bases at V and 6 bases at J, with 16 bases between the two ends. This CDR3 region has 16 residues.

This clone was counted a single time. J is TRBJ1-4 and V is TRBV18; 8 bases match TRBD1. This CDR3 is 16 amino acids long. Germline-derived CDR1 and CDR2 are KGHSH and LQKENI. J lost 0 bases, V lost 4 bases, and 4 bases had no gene match. CDR3 nucleotides: TGTGCCAGCTCACAGGGACAGGTTGCAACTAATGAAAAACTGTTTTTT. Protein product: CASSQGQVATNEKLFF.

V and J are TRBV7-2 and TRBJ2-1; 8 bases align to TRBD2. The V and J ends lost 3 bases and 7 bases, in that order; junction bases with no gene match: 8. CDR3 length equals 15 residues. Germline lookup yields CDR1 SGHTA and CDR2 FQGNSA. The CDR3 sequence: CASSFFSAGDNEQFF. In nucleotides, the CDR3 is TGTGCCAGCAGCTTCTTCTCAGCGGGGGATAATGAGCAGTTCTTC. Based on the CDR3 plus reference TRBV7-2 and TRBJ2-1, the full variable domain is GAGVSQSPSNKVTEKGKDVELRCDPISGHTALYWYRQSLGQGLEFLIYFQGNSAPDKSGLPSDRFSAERTGGSVSTLTIQRTQQEDSAVYLCASSFFSAGDNEQFFGPGTRLTVL.

The chain has TRBV27 and TRBJ1-4; possible D gene TRBD1, 6 bases. V shed 6 bases and J shed 2 bases, with 16 bases lying between them. The germline V gene has CDR1 MNHEY and CDR2 SMNVEV (reference sequence). The CDR3 extends over 16 amino acids. The CDR3 DNA is TGTGCCAGCAGACCCCCAGGGGACCTTACTAATGAAAAACTGTTTTTT. The encoded protein is CASRPPGDLTNEKLFF.

The rearrangement uses TRBV5-1 and TRBJ1-2, with 9 bases aligning to TRBD1. Germline values: CDR1 SGHRS, CDR2 YFSETQ. The junction had 6 bases not matched to a gene; V was cut back by 1 base and J by 2 bases. The CDR3 runs 16 residues. The CDR3 reads CASSLPGTGLNYGYTF. DNA for the CDR3: TGCGCCAGCAGCTTGCCCGGGACAGGGTTAAACTATGGCTACACCTTC.

The gene calls are TRBV11-2 and TRBJ1-6; weak D call: TRBD1 (6 bases). Germline CDR1 reads SGHAT; CDR2 reads FQNNGV. This CDR3 has 15 amino acids. Between the trimmed V and J ends, which lost 5 bases and 14 bases, there was a span of 22 bases. The CDR3: CASSPQGIYILALHF. The CDR3 region has the DNA TGTGCCAGCAGCCCTCAGGGGATATACATCTTGGCCCTCCACTTT.

The CDR3 spells CAISDGTGFAGELFF. As DNA, the CDR3 is TGTGCCATCAGTGACGGGACAGGGTTCGCCGGGGAGCTGTTTTTT. The chain employs TRBV10-3 and TRBJ2-2, with 9 bases matching TRBD1. Trimming cost V 3 bases and J 6 bases; bases outside gene matches: 5. CDR3 length equals 15 residues. Per the germline V gene, CDR1 is ENHRY and CDR2 is SYGVKD.

This chain links TRBV2 with TRBJ2-1; TRBD2 matches at 7 bases. The germline V gene encodes CDR1 SNHLY and CDR2 FYNNEI. The CDR3 covers 13 residues. V shed 7 bases, J shed 9 bases, and the junction held 9 bases outside the gene matches. CDR3 protein: CASNVETSSEQFF. CDR3 nucleotides: TGTGCCAGCAACGTCGAGACTAGCAGTGAGCAGTTCTTC.

This clone was found once. This rearrangement joins TRBV6-4 to TRBJ1-2; tentatively, D is TRBD1 (6 bases). Trimming cost V 6 bases and J 5 bases, with 13 bases left between them. This CDR3 region has 13 residues. Germline CDR1 reads MRHNA; CDR2 reads SNTAGT. The CDR3 sequence: CASSPGALYGYTF. CDR3 in DNA: TGTGCCAGCAGCCCGGGGGCCCTTTATGGCTACACCTTC.

V and J are TRBV19 and TRBJ1-5; D is undetermined. The CDR3 is 13 residues long. Germline V gene lookup returns CDR1 LNHDA and CDR2 SQIVND (reference sequence). V dropped 3 bases and J dropped 7 bases, with 10 bases sitting between them. CDR3 DNA: TGTGCCAGTAGTATGCCCACGGGGCAGCCCCAGCATTTT. Protein product: CASSMPTGQPQHF.

The chain couples TRBV5-8 to TRBJ2-7, with 9 bases aligning to TRBD1. Germline assignment: CDR1 SGHTS and CDR2 YDEGEE. There are 13 residues in the CDR3. V trimming: 4 bases; J trimming: 6 bases; junction bases outside the gene matches: 5. CDR3: CASSRRTGVEQYF. DNA of the CDR3: TGTGCCAGCAGCAGGAGGACAGGGGTCGAGCAGTACTTC.

This clone is medium-sized (0.01 to 0.1%) in the sample. This chain links TRBV5-3 with TRBJ2-7; perhaps TRBD2 as D (6 bases). TRBV5-3 is treated as an ORF (open reading frame) with a function not yet certain. The ends were cut back, 1 base at V and 4 bases at J, with 9 bases in the middle. This CDR3 region has 13 residues. CDR3 sequence (DNA): TGTGCCAGAAGCTTGATCGGGGGATACGAGCAGTACTTC. Encoded protein: CARSLIGGYEQYF.

The CDR3: CASSLDGTAYF. For the CDR3, the DNA is TGTGCCAGCAGCTTGGATGGGACCGCGTACTTC. The V and J genes are TRBV5-4 and TRBJ2-4; D might be TRBD1 or TRBD2, each matching 5 bases. This CDR3 is built from 11 residues. Germline V lookup: CDR1 SGHNT, CDR2 YYREEE (reference sequence). V lost 0 bases and J lost 15, with 10 bases in between.

The genes are TRBV28 and TRBJ2-7, with D perhaps TRBD2 (6 bases). This CDR3 spans 16 amino acids. Germline CDR1 and CDR2: MDHEN and SYDVKM. V was shortened by 5 bases and J by 3 bases, with 20 bases between the two germline ends. DNA of the CDR3: TGTGCCAGCAGTCCTCTCGGGGGAGTCGGGGGCTACGAGCAGTACTTC. This gives the protein CASSPLGGVGGYEQYF.

The V gene is TRBV7-2, the J gene TRBJ2-3; D not certain. V lost 0 bases to trimming and J lost 6 bases, with 13 bases between them. The CDR3 has 15 residues. CDR1 is SGHTA and CDR2 is FQGNSA in the germline V gene. Written as DNA, the CDR3 is TGTGCCAGCAGCTTAGCGTCCCCGAACGCGGATACGCAGTATTTT. It is translated as CASSLASPNADTQYF.

The chain's CDR3 is CASSVAVGGPYEQYF. DNA of the CDR3: TGTGCCAGCAGCGTAGCTGTGGGCGGGCCCTACGAGCAGTACTTC. The chain has TRBV9 and TRBJ2-7, with D possibly TRBD2 on 5 matching bases. Germline V gives CDR1 SGDLS, CDR2 YYNGEE. V was clipped by 0 bases and J by 2 bases, with 12 bases between them. CDR3 length: 15 residues.

The rearrangement links TRBV9 to TRBJ1-1; perhaps TRBD1 as D (5 bases). This CDR3 has 15 amino acids. Germline loops: CDR1 SGDLS, CDR2 YYNGEE. The V end lost 0 bases, the J end lost 0 bases, and 9 bases lay between the germline ends. CDR3 sequence (DNA): TGTGCCAGCAGCGTAGGGAAAGGGGTGAACACTGAAGCTTTCTTT. It codes for CASSVGKGVNTEAFF.

The chain couples TRBV5-1 to TRBJ2-3; 7 bases agree with TRBD2. This CDR3 is 17 amino acids long. CDR1 SGHRS and CDR2 YFSETQ come from the germline V gene. V dropped 2 bases and J dropped 3; count of bases not matched to a gene: 12. Here the CDR3 reads CASSLGAGERRTDTQYF. The CDR3 nucleotides are TGCGCCAGCAGCTTAGGTGCGGGGGAGAGGCGGACAGATACGCAGTATTTT.

This clone is a singleton in its sample. This rearrangement joins TRBV9 to TRBJ2-3; D possibly corresponds to TRBD2 (7 bases). This CDR3 has 17 residues. Trimming shortened V by 3 bases and J by 2 bases, and 19 bases separated the two germline ends. Germline V gene sequence: CDR1 SGDLS, CDR2 YYNGEE. The CDR3 DNA is TGTGCCAGCAGCGGAAAACCTAGGGGGGGCCCCACAGATACGCAGTATTTT. Protein sequence: CASSGKPRGGPTDTQYF.

Here the CDR3 reads CASSLTHRSYEQYF. CDR3 DNA: TGTGCCAGCAGCCTCACCCACAGGTCCTACGAGCAGTACTTC. The chain links TRBV27 to TRBJ2-7, with a weak D call TRBD1 (5 bases). V was trimmed by 6 bases and J by 1 base, leaving 13 bases between them. Germline V lookup: CDR1 MNHEY, CDR2 SMNVEV (reference sequence). The CDR3 totals 14 residues.

This clone was seen a few times. The chain joins TRBV10-1 to TRBJ2-7; D perhaps matches TRBD1 (6 bases). Germline assignment: CDR1 WNHNN and CDR2 SYGVQD (reference sequence). V was shortened by 1 base and J by 3 bases, with 16 bases between the two germline ends. The CDR3 is 16 amino acids. The CDR3 spells CASSEWWGRRDYEQYF. As DNA, the CDR3 is TGCGCCAGCAGTGAGTGGTGGGGGCGAAGGGACTACGAGCAGTACTTC.

The chain joins TRBV10-3 to TRBJ1-4; 9 nucleotides line up with TRBD1. J gave up 8 bases and V 2 bases, and 9 bases lay outside the gene matches. Germline CDR1 and CDR2: ENHRY and SYGVKD. The CDR3 spans 16 residues. CDR3 in DNA: TGTGCCATCAGTGAGGTAACAGGGGGCCTCGGAGAAAAACTGTTTTTT. It is translated as CAISEVTGGLGEKLFF.

The V and J genes are TRBV12-5 and TRBJ1-5, with 10 nucleotides matching TRBD1. The CDR3 loop spans 17 amino acids. V was clipped by 3 bases and J by 5 bases; unmatched bases: 10. From germline, CDR1 is LGHNT and CDR2 FRNRAP. In DNA form, the CDR3 reads TGTGCTAGTGGTTTTTATAGGGACAGGGGTGCGCATCAGCCCCAGCATTTT. Translating it yields CASGFYRDRGAHQPQHF.

As regards this clone: The junction differs from germline at one of its ends, possibly a read error. The chain links TRBV7-8 to TRBJ2-3; TRBD2 matches 14 bases. The CDR3 loop spans 17 amino acids. Germline CDR1 is SGHVS and CDR2 is FQNEAQ. In DNA form, the CDR3 reads TGTGCCAGCACCTTAGGACTAGCGGGGGGAAGGGCAGATACGCAGTATTTT. Translation: CASTLGLAGGRADTQYF.

The chain employs TRBV18 and TRBJ1-5, with D tentatively TRBD1 (6 bases). The CDR3 is 17 residues long. The V end was cut by 2 bases, the J end by 0 bases, with 14 bases between. Germline CDR1 and CDR2: KGHSH and LQKENI. In nucleotides, the CDR3 is TGTGCCAGCTCACCAGGAGGGGGAAGGATTAGCAATCAGCCCCAGCATTTT. Translation: CASSPGGGRISNQPQHF.

The chain joins TRBV5-1 to TRBJ1-6; D might be TRBD1 (5 bases). CDR1 is SGHRS and CDR2 is YFSETQ in the germline V gene. V was trimmed by 4 bases and J by 0 bases, leaving 11 bases between them. CDR3 length: 16 amino acids. The CDR3 DNA is TGCGCCAGCAGCCTGCAGGGAAGCTCCTATAATTCACCCCTCCACTTT. Encoded protein: CASSLQGSSYNSPLHF.

The chain employs TRBV25-1 and TRBJ2-1; TRBD2 matches 12 bases. Germline V gene sequence: CDR1 MGHDK, CDR2 SYGVNS. The ends lost 2 bases at V and 6 bases at J; junction bases unmatched: 2. The CDR3 loop spans 15 amino acids. The CDR3: CASSEPGLAGNEQFF. CDR3 sequence (DNA): TGTGCCAGCAGTGAACCGGGACTAGCGGGCAATGAGCAGTTCTTC.

V gene TRBV6-2 or TRBV6-3 combines with J gene TRBJ2-5; D is unclear. Germline CDR1 MNHEY, CDR2 SVGEGT. The ends were cut back, 4 bases at V and 0 bases at J, with 3 bases in the middle. The CDR3 consists of 12 residues. The CDR3 DNA reads TGTGCCAGCAGTTGGAACCAAGAGACCCAGTACTTC. Amino acids: CASSWNQETQYF.

This clone was detected a few times. V is TRBV7-9 and J is TRBJ2-3; D possibly corresponds to TRBD1 (5 bases). Germline V lookup: CDR1 SEHNR, CDR2 FQNEAQ (reference sequence). This CDR3 region has 15 residues. The germline V and J ends were trimmed by 1 base and 4 bases, with 12 bases remaining between them. Here the CDR3 reads CASSLDPGRADTQYF. The CDR3 DNA is TGTGCCAGCAGCTTAGACCCCGGCAGGGCAGATACGCAGTATTTT.

DNA of the CDR3: TGCAGCGTTGTCTCAGCCGTGGCGACAGATACGCAGTATTTT. Translating it yields CSVVSAVATDTQYF. The chain is built from TRBV29-1 and TRBJ2-3; D not resolved. CDR3 length: 14 amino acids. V was clipped by 4 bases and J by 3 bases, with 14 bases between them. CDR1 is SQVTM and CDR2 is ANQGSEA in the germline V gene.